This T cell receptor (beta chain) was retrieved from a study of response to subunit inactivated influenza vaccine. General study findings and limits: Authors suggested that a seasonal influenza vaccination recruits few new T cells each time.

As regards this clonotype: Its antigen is unidentified.

TCRdb itself ran the RT-PCR reads through MiXCR, one entry per CDR3 protein. The sample comprises 500,000 to 600,000 distinct CDR3 sequences, approximately 17% of which are singletons, and approximately 3% rests with the top ten. Germline CDR1 reads SGHTA; CDR2 reads FQGNSA. V gave up 4 bases and J gave up 3 bases; unmatched junction bases: 9. The CDR3 sequence is 15 residues long. This rearrangement joins TRBV7-2 to TRBJ2-7; 7 nucleotides align to TRBD1. This clonotype was sampled from a man between 45 and 75 years old who received an inactivated influenza vaccine. The input for sequencing was CD4+ T cells sorted from PBMCs, taken roughly 24 months after vaccination. CDR3 residues: CASSSNRDSNYEQYF. In DNA form, the CDR3 reads TGTGCCAGCAGCTCCAACCGGGACAGTAACTACGAGCAGTACTTC.